This T cell receptor (beta chain) was identified in a study of cytomegalovirus exposure and HLA in healthy donors. The CDR3 totals 14 residues. Germline CDR1 and CDR2: LNHNV and YYDKDF (reference sequence). Study conclusions and caveats: Most TCR beta V segments were productive about 87% or about 30% of the time in an earlier analysis. Later analysis reportedly placed an Asian-associated ancestry cluster below the approximately 730-donor mean in N-insertions. Associated with HLA alleles at 0.05 false discovery rate in a later analysis were fewer than 20,000 TCR beta sequences. Because they were indistinguishable, some V segments, including TRBV6-2 and TRBV6-3, were excluded.

For this clone: Antigen unknown. The junction does not match germline at one end; this may be a read error.

The study ran its PCR with 60 Vbeta and 13 Jbeta primers. Libraries were prepared by immunoSEQ multiplex PCR; TCRdb keeps only in-frame clonotypes and omits some of them. The repertoire holds roughly 150,000 clones, 80% to 85% seen once, with 7.5% to 9% in the top ten. This clonotype was sampled from a male donor in good health and CMV-seropositive. The sequencing input was PBMCs. This rearrangement joins TRBV15 to TRBJ1-4, with D tentatively TRBD1 (5 bases). CDR3 loop: CATSGGGERRRKVF. As DNA, the CDR3 is TGTGCCACCAGCGGGGGAGGGGAGCGGCGGAGGAAAGTTTTT.